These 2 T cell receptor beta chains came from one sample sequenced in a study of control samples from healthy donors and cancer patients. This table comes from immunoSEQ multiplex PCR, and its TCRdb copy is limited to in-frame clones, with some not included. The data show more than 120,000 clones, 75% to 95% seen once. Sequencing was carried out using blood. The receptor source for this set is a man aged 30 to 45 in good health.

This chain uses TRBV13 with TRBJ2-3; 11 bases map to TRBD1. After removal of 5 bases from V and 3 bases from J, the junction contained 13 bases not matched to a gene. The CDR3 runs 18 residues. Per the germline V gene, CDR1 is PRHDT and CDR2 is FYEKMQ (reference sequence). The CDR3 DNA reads TGTGCCAGCAGCGCCCCCGGGACAGGGGGAATGGGGACAGATACGCAGTATTTT. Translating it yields CASSAPGTGGMGTDTQYF. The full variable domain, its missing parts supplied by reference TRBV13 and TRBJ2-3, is AAGVIQSPRHLIKEKRETATLKCYPIPRHDTVYWYQQGPGQDPQFLISFYEKMQSDKGSIPDRFSAQQFSDYHSELNMSSLELGDSALYFCASSAPGTGGMGTDTQYFGPGTRLTVL.

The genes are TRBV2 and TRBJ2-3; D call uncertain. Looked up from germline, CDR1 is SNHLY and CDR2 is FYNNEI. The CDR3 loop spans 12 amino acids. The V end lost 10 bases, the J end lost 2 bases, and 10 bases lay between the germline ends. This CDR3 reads CAIPTSTDTQYF. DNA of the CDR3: TGTGCCATTCCTACCTCCACAGATACGCAGTATTTT.